This T cell receptor (beta chain) was obtained from a study of identical twins. Study outcomes and limitations: For cord blood, abundant beta clonotypes had fewer insertions, unlike memory repertoires, which showed none.

In regard to this clonotype: Antigen specificity is unknown.

Each donor was a healthy Caucasian. TCRdb recomputed calls from the 5' RACE reads with MiXCR, one row per CDR3 protein. The table shows hundreds of thousands of distinct CDR3 sequences, with about 20% occurring only once. V dropped 2 bases and J dropped 5 bases, with 10 bases sitting between them. The CDR3 runs 13 residues. The V gene's germline CDR1 is GTSNPN and CDR2 SVGIG (reference sequence). A further study also used this sample, focusing on T cells expressing NK-cell markers. That source adds: The CD3+CD56-NKG2C+ fraction was also led by these clonotypes in a handful of donors.

The clonotype originates from a woman aged 18-30 years in good health. Input material: PBMCs. J is TRBJ2-1 and V is TRBV30; no clear D. This CDR3 is CAWSLGIDNEQFF. The CDR3 DNA follows: TGTGCCTGGAGTCTAGGGATAGACAATGAGCAGTTCTTC.